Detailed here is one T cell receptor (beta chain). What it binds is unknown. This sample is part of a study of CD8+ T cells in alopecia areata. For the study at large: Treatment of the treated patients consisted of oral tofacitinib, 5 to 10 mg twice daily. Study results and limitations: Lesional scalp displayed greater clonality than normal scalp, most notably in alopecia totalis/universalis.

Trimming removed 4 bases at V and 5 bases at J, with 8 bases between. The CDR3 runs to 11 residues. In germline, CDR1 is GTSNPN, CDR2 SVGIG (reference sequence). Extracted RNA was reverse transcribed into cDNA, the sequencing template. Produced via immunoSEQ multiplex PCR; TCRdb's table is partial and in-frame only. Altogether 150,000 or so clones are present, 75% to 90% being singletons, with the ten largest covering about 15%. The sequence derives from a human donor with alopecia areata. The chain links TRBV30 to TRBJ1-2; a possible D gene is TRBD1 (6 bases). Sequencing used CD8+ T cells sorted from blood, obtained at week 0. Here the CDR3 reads CAWTTGYGYTF. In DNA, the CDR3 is TGTGCCTGGACAACAGGGTATGGCTACACCTTC.